The 23 T cell receptor beta chains below were found in one sample sequenced in a study of blood T cell repertoires in COVID-19. Data came from immunoSEQ multiplex PCR; TCRdb stores just in-frame clones and leaves some out. The data hold approximately 90,000 clones, with around four fifths observed a single time. Specimen: peripheral blood. All receptors derive from a man aged 45 to 65 with acute or convalescent COVID-19.

This chain links TRBV7-9 with TRBJ2-3; 9 positions agree with TRBD2. Per the germline V gene, CDR1 is SEHNR and CDR2 is FQNEAQ (reference sequence). The CDR3 runs 15 residues. Losses at the gene ends were 3 bases for V and 6 bases for J; bases not matched to a gene: 7. The CDR3 sequence is CASSFAGGPGDTQYF. CDR3 nucleotide sequence: TGTGCCAGCAGCTTTGCGGGGGGGCCGGGGGATACGCAGTATTTT. Drawing the rest from reference TRBV7-9 and TRBJ2-3, the complete variable domain is DTGVSQNPRHKITKRGQNVTFRCDPISEHNRLYWYRQTLGQGPEFLTYFQNEAQLEKSRLLSDRFSAERPKGSFSTLEIQRTEQGDSAMYLCASSFAGGPGDTQYFGPGTRLTVL.

This chain uses TRBV11-2 with TRBJ1-5; maybe TRBD1 (6 bases). Germline CDR1 reads SGHAT; CDR2 reads FQNNGV. Trimming took 4 bases from V and 2 from J, leaving 9 bases between them. There are 14 residues in the CDR3. The CDR3 coding sequence is TGTGCCAGCAGCTCGGGGGGCGGCAATCAGCCCCAGCATTTT. It encodes CASSSGGGNQPQHF.

The chain links TRBV6-5 to TRBJ2-7; 7 nucleotides align to TRBD2. The CDR3 extends over 14 amino acids. CDR1 and CDR2 (germline): MNHEY, SVGAGI. With V trimmed by 6 bases and J by 7 bases, 12 bases remained unmatched. The CDR3 sequence is CASRQIGMRGEQYF. CDR3 DNA: TGTGCCAGCAGACAAATCGGGATGCGGGGGGAGCAGTACTTC.

The gene calls are TRBV7-7 and TRBJ2-7, with D perhaps TRBD2 (6 bases). Trimming took off 3 bases at V and 6 bases at J, with 12 bases between the two ends. Germline values: CDR1 SSHAT, CDR2 FNYEAQ (reference sequence). The CDR3 runs to 13 residues. The chain's CDR3 is CASSLGLGLEQYF. DNA for the CDR3: TGTGCCAGCAGCTTGGGACTTGGACTCGAGCAGTACTTC.

The DNA of the CDR3 is TGTGCCAGTAGTATCGGACAGGGAAACATTCAGTACTTC. Amino acid sequence: CASSIGQGNIQYF. This chain connects TRBV19 to TRBJ2-4; 8 bases map to TRBD1. Germline loops: CDR1 LNHDA, CDR2 SQIVND (reference sequence). The V and J ends lost 3 bases and 6 bases, in that order; junction bases with no gene match: 1. There are 13 residues in the CDR3. The full variable domain, its missing parts supplied by reference TRBV19 and TRBJ2-4, is DGGITQSPKYLFRKEGQNVTLSCEQNLNHDAMYWYRQDPGQGLRLIYYSQIVNDFQKGDIAEGYSVSREKKESFPLTVTSAQKNPTAFYLCASSIGQGNIQYFGAGTRLSVL.

V gene TRBV19 combines with J gene TRBJ2-2; no definite D call. The ends were cut back, 0 bases at V and 5 bases at J, with 10 bases in the middle. Germline V CDR1 and CDR2: LNHDA, SQIVND (reference sequence). This CDR3 region has 15 residues. Written as DNA, the CDR3 is TGTGCCAGTAGTATAGAGGCGGTAAGGACCGGGGAGCTGTTTTTT. Translation gives CASSIEAVRTGELFF. Supplemented by reference TRBV19 and TRBJ2-2, the full variable domain reads DGGITQSPKYLFRKEGQNVTLSCEQNLNHDAMYWYRQDPGQGLRLIYYSQIVNDFQKGDIAEGYSVSREKKESFPLTVTSAQKNPTAFYLCASSIEAVRTGELFFGEGSRLTVL.

The chain uses TRBV29-1 and TRBJ2-1; 8 bases line up with TRBD2. Trimming removed 4 bases from V and 4 bases from J; junction bases left unmatched: 3. The CDR3 is 13 amino acids. Per germline, CDR1 SQVTM and CDR2 ANQGSEA. DNA for the CDR3: TGCAGCGTTGGTAGCGGGGTGTACAATGAGCAGTTCTTC. It translates to CSVGSGVYNEQFF.

V usage is TRBV18 and J usage is TRBJ2-1; D might be TRBD1 (5 bases). Germline lookup yields CDR1 KGHSH and CDR2 LQKENI. This CDR3 has 16 residues. Trimming stripped 0 bases from V and 4 bases from J, with 13 bases between. In nucleotides, the CDR3 is TGTGCCAGCTCACCACCGGGGCAGGCGCTTTACAATGAGCAGTTCTTC. It codes for CASSPPGQALYNEQFF.

The chain uses TRBV25-1 and TRBJ2-1; D possibly corresponds to TRBD2 (6 bases). The CDR3 consists of 14 residues. Germline CDR1 is MGHDK and CDR2 is SYGVNS. V shed 4 bases and J shed 4 bases, with 11 bases lying between them. CDR3: CASSGGGTYNEQFF. CDR3 DNA sequence: TGTGCCAGCAGTGGCGGAGGGACTTACAATGAGCAGTTCTTC.

The chain couples TRBV10-3 to TRBJ2-7, with D perhaps TRBD1 (5 bases). Trimming removed 8 bases from V and 0 bases from J, with 17 bases in between. CDR1 and CDR2 (germline): ENHRY, SYGVKD. This CDR3 comprises 15 residues. The CDR3 sequence: CAIHPGQASSYEQYF. CDR3 bases: TGTGCCATCCACCCAGGACAAGCATCCTCCTACGAGCAGTACTTC.

The genes are TRBV6-5 and TRBJ2-7; 9 nucleotides line up with TRBD1. Germline loops: CDR1 MNHEY, CDR2 SVGAGI. The CDR3 totals 15 residues. V shed 6 bases and J 2 bases; nucleotides not matched to a gene: 8. CDR3: CASSELTGGPYEQYF. As DNA, the CDR3 is TGTGCCAGCAGCGAGCTGACAGGGGGACCCTACGAGCAGTACTTC.

The V and J genes are TRBV7-2 and TRBJ1-2; 11 nucleotides align to TRBD1. Germline CDR1 reads SGHTA; CDR2 reads FQGNSA. The CDR3 length is 13 residues. V was clipped by 3 bases and J by 6 bases; unmatched bases: 0. The CDR3 here is CASSLGQGDGYTF. Here the CDR3 DNA reads TGTGCCAGCAGCTTGGGACAGGGGGATGGCTACACCTTC.

The chain employs TRBV24-1 and TRBJ2-3; D may be TRBD1 (6 bases). V was pared by 7 bases and J by 2 bases, with 12 bases between. The CDR3 sequence is 14 residues long. Germline-derived CDR1 and CDR2 are KGHDR and SFDVKD. The CDR3 DNA follows: TGTGCCACCAGGGAGACAGGCAACACAGATACGCAGTATTTT. The encoded protein is CATRETGNTDTQYF.

The chain combines TRBV4-2 with TRBJ2-4; 11 bases fit TRBD2. This CDR3 is 19 amino acids long. V was clipped by 0 bases and J by 0 bases; unmatched bases: 7. Germline V gene lookup returns CDR1 LGHNA and CDR2 YNFKEQ. In DNA, the CDR3 is TGTGCCAGCAGCCAAGACACTGGGCTAGCGGGGGGAGCCAAAAACATTCAGTACTTC. It encodes CASSQDTGLAGGAKNIQYF.

This clone was counted between two and nine times. The gene calls are TRBV5-1 and TRBJ1-2; 9 bases are a match to TRBD1. Trimming cost V 6 bases and J 8 bases; bases outside gene matches: 5. Germline V CDR1 and CDR2: SGHRS, YFSETQ. The CDR3 runs to 12 residues. In DNA form, the CDR3 reads TGCGCCAGCACCCCGGACAGGGGCGGCTACACCTTC. It encodes CASTPDRGGYTF.

The chain is built from TRBV6-2 or TRBV6-3 and TRBJ2-7; TRBD1 might be the D (6 bases). Germline CDR1 reads MNHEY; CDR2 reads SVGEGT. With 6 bases removed from V and 2 bases from J, the gap between germline ends came to 8 bases. This CDR3 region has 12 residues. CDR3 residues: CASSRQAYEQYF. DNA for the CDR3: TGTGCCAGCAGCCGACAGGCCTACGAGCAGTACTTC.

In this sample, this clone turned up once. V is TRBV4-3 and J is TRBJ1-2; 9 bases fit TRBD1. The CDR3 length is 15 residues. The V gene's germline CDR1 is LGHNA and CDR2 YSLEER. The V and J ends lost 6 bases and 0 bases, in that order; junction bases with no gene match: 5. The CDR3 loop reads CASSPQGATNYGYTF. In nucleotides, the CDR3 is TGCGCCAGCAGTCCACAGGGGGCCACTAACTATGGCTACACCTTC.

The chain uses TRBV7-2 and TRBJ2-7, with no clear D. Germline V gives CDR1 SGHTA, CDR2 FQGNSA. The V gene lost 4 bases and the J gene lost 2 bases, with 3 bases spanning the gap. The CDR3 length is 11 residues. The DNA of the CDR3 is TGTGCCAGCAGCTCAACCTACGAGCAGTACTTC. Amino acid sequence: CASSSTYEQYF.

This rearrangement joins TRBV12-3 or TRBV12-4 to TRBJ1-6; D might be TRBD1 (5 bases). Trimming left V 5 bases short and J 5 bases short, with 7 bases between. This CDR3 region has 13 residues. The CDR3 sequence is CASSPGDNSPLHF. The CDR3 bases are TGTGCCAGCAGTCCGGGGGATAATTCACCCCTCCACTTT.

The V call is TRBV4-2, the J call TRBJ1-2, with D possibly matching TRBD1 (5 bases). The V gene lost 0 bases and the J gene lost 3 bases, with 11 bases spanning the gap. The CDR3 is 15 amino acids. Germline lookup yields CDR1 LGHNA and CDR2 YNFKEQ. CDR3 amino acids: CASSQDWGDHYGYTF. As DNA, the CDR3 is TGTGCCAGCAGCCAAGATTGGGGGGACCACTATGGCTACACCTTC.

This clone was found a few times. The chain recombines TRBV19 with TRBJ2-1; D is unresolved. Germline CDR1 and CDR2: LNHDA and SQIVND (reference sequence). The CDR3 is 13 residues long. V was clipped by 4 bases and J by 9 bases, with 13 bases between them. The CDR3 DNA reads as TGTGCCAGTAGTAATGCCCAGACGGGTGAGCAGTTCTTC. Protein sequence: CASSNAQTGEQFF.

This clone turned up a few times. The chain links TRBV19 to TRBJ2-5; maybe TRBD1 (7 bases). Germline V gene lookup returns CDR1 LNHDA and CDR2 SQIVND (reference sequence). V lost 5 bases to trimming and J lost 5 bases, with 18 bases between them. The CDR3 is made up of 15 amino acids. CDR3 sequence: CASSPTRTGGETQYF. CDR3 nucleotide sequence: TGTGCCAGTAGTCCAACTAGGACAGGAGGGGAGACCCAGTACTTC.

This chain joins TRBV12-3 or TRBV12-4 and TRBJ2-3; 8 bases align to TRBD1. The trim removed 6 bases at V and 4 bases at J, leaving 3 bases unmatched. The CDR3 is made up of 13 amino acids. In DNA form, the CDR3 reads TGTGCCAGCAGACGACAGGGGCCAGATACGCAGTATTTT. Translating it yields CASRRQGPDTQYF.